This TCR beta chain stems from a study of blood T cell repertoires in COVID-19. Germline V CDR1 and CDR2: MDHEN, SYDVKM. This CDR3 spans 14 amino acids. J gave up 4 bases and V 7 bases, and 8 bases lay outside the gene matches. Profiled with immunoSEQ multiplex PCR; TCRdb holds only in-frame clones, not every one. This sample has about 380,000 clones, with around 89% found just once. Sequenced sample: PBMCs or T cells enriched from blood (not recorded which). The chain employs TRBV28 and TRBJ1-2, with 8 bases identical to TRBD1. The source is a woman aged 18-29 years who had recovered from COVID-19. CDR3 sequence: CASTPGGAGYGYTF. CDR3 DNA: TGTGCCAGCACGCCAGGGGGCGCGGGCTATGGCTACACCTTC.